The sequence of this T cell receptor beta chain was determined in a study of blood T cell repertoires in COVID-19. As for the study in general: Researchers got acute and convalescent COVID-19 samples from the United States, Italy and Spain.

Original data processing: Reference gene primer amplification yielded estimated nucleated cell counts. TCRdb's copy holds only in-frame clones and misses some; the assay was immunoSEQ multiplex PCR. Clone size and V and J calls were adopted from that table, with D and trimming inferred from the DNA. The data show some 56,000 clones, 84% seen once. A single count supports this clone. Germline V CDR1 and CDR2: KGHSH, LQKENI. The CDR3 sequence is 12 residues long. Trimming pared 2 bases from V and 5 bases from J, leaving 6 bases between. This chain uses TRBV18 with TRBJ1-2, with a weak D call TRBD1 (6 bases). The receptor was isolated from a woman aged 80 or over with acute or convalescent COVID-19. Sequenced: peripheral blood. CDR3 sequence: CASSPGQYGYTF. Here the CDR3 DNA reads TGTGCCAGCTCACCAGGACAGTATGGCTACACCTTC.